The clone carrying this T cell receptor (beta chain) was counted a few times. Its antigen is undetermined. This specimen comes from a study of T cells in Graves' hyperthyroidism and ophthalmopathy. About the research overall: Staff took peripheral blood when the initial diagnosis was made, before any treatment began. Overall study findings and caveats: Ophthalmopathy could be told apart from stable hyperthyroidism with a 13 V-J model.

Researchers amplified the TCR beta CDR3 regions from RNA transcripts. An initial round of RT-PCR targeting the TCR CDR3 relied on the HTBI primer set. From the multiplex PCR reads, TCRdb called clonotypes with MiXCR, one entry per CDR3 protein. The repertoire holds under 450,000 distinct CDR3 sequences, with 15% to 20% as singletons. Patients aged 18 to 65 had newly diagnosed hyperthyroidism lasting under 2 months. Per the germline V gene, CDR1 is MGHRA and CDR2 is YSYEKL. The CDR3 covers 12 residues. Trimming removed 3 bases at V and 7 bases at J, with 6 bases between. The sequence derives from a woman in her 30s with Graves' hyperthyroidism that later progressed to Graves' ophthalmopathy. The chain links TRBV4-1 to TRBJ2-2; tentative D call: TRBD2 (6 bases). The sequenced sample was blood. This chain's CDR3 is CASSHGSGELFF. The CDR3 DNA is TGCGCCAGCAGCCACGGGAGCGGGGAGCTGTTTTTT.